The clone carrying this TCR beta chain has a handful of counts. The antigen is unknown. This sample is part of a study of human T cells and chemical hapten exposure. Study summary: Patients were mainly female, each with alopecia areata, totalis or universalis.

V trimming: 4 bases; J trimming: 7 bases; junction bases outside the gene matches: 2. This CDR3 has 12 residues. CDR1 is MGHRA and CDR2 is YSYEKL in the germline V gene. For the library, individual cDNA molecules each received unique molecular identifiers. TCRdb re-derived calls from the RACE reads in MiXCR, one entry per CDR3 protein. Among 65,000 to 85,000 distinct CDR3 sequences listed, about 12% were seen once. General study results and limits: Significantly greater numbers of large CDR3 similarity clusters came from expanded TCRs than from controls.

Specified time point: patch test 1, 2 weeks after DPC sensitization. Stated treatment: therapeutic diphenylcyclopropenone sensitization with weekly scalp DPC. The genes are TRBV4-1 and TRBJ1-1; 8 positions agree with TRBD1. This receptor was taken from an older woman with alopecia areata. Some clones in this sample may be carry-over from other donors' samples. Sequencing was performed on whole blood, taken in connection with sensitization to the hapten diphenylcyclopropenone (DPC). The CDR3 protein is CASSRGTGEAFF. The DNA of the CDR3 is TGCGCCAGCAGCCGAGGGACAGGTGAAGCTTTCTTT.